The sequence of this TCR beta chain was determined in a study of T cell repertoires in cytomegalovirus infection. In the study overall: HLA-C-restricted CMV epitopes, recently identified, and well-studied HLA-B-restricted ones were used by the study. Study outcomes and limitations: The response measured ex vivo was dominated by TCR beta clonotypes (HLA-C-restricted and CMV-specific).

CDR3 length: 12 residues. Germline V gene lookup returns CDR1 SGHVS and CDR2 FQNEAQ. V lost 5 bases and J 11 bases, leaving 12 bases between the germline ends. TCRdb called the reads again in MiXCR, with one record for every CDR3 protein. The sample has roughly 990,000 distinct CDR3 sequences, approximately 32% seen once. This clonotype was counted only a few times. Its matching antigen is unknown. This TCR was recovered from a human donor in good health (CMV status not recorded). Some clones in this sample may be carry-over from other donors' samples. Sequencing was performed on cultured CD8+ T cells from PBMCs, taken from culture after CMV antigen stimulation. The chain recombines TRBV7-8 with TRBJ1-4; TRBD1 might be the D (5 bases). The CDR3 DNA sequence: TGTGCCAGCAGCCCTACTGGGGCTAAACTGTTTTTT. Translated, it gives CASSPTGAKLFF.